One sample yielded the 23 T cell receptor beta chains listed below, sequenced in a study of cytomegalovirus exposure and HLA in healthy donors (dated by TCRdb to the late 2010s). The library was built by means of the immunoSEQ multiplex PCR assay. The multiplex PCR relied on a mix of 60 forward primers for TCR Vbeta segments and 13 reverse primers for TCR Jbeta segments. The table comes from immuneACCESS by way of TCRdb, which keeps in-frame sequences with V and J called. Part of the clones is missing from these tables; in studies checked, under half for an unresolved V gene and the rest for unknown reasons. The sample table holds tens of thousands of clones. The ten top clones hold around 5% of the sample. The sequencing sample was made of PBMCs. Every receptor here comes from a girl under 18 in good health and CMV-seropositive.

V usage is TRBV9 and J usage is TRBJ2-2; D might be TRBD1 (6 bases). Trimming took 4 bases from V and 7 from J, leaving 20 bases between them. The length of the CDR3 is 16 residues. Germline CDR1 and CDR2: SGDLS and YYNGEE. The CDR3 coding sequence is TGTGCCAGCAGCTCGTGGGCCGTACAGGGAAACGGGGAGCTGTTTTTT. As protein: CASSSWAVQGNGELFF.

V and J are TRBV7-9 and TRBJ2-7, with a possible D match to TRBD1 (6 bases). The V end lost 5 bases, the J end lost 3 bases, and 17 bases lay between the germline ends. CDR3 length: 15 amino acids. Germline V gene lookup returns CDR1 SEHNR and CDR2 FQNEAQ (reference sequence). The CDR3 region is CASSPSVGTYYEQYF. CDR3 coding DNA: TGTGCCAGCAGCCCAAGTGTGGGGACATACTACGAGCAGTACTTC.

The chain links TRBV7-9 to TRBJ1-5; maybe TRBD1 (6 bases). The V end was cut by 5 bases, the J end by 0 bases, with 11 bases between. Germline V CDR1 and CDR2: SEHNR, FQNEAQ (reference sequence). The CDR3 length is 15 residues. The CDR3 DNA reads as TGTGCCAGCAGCAATCAGGGGAATAGCAATCAGCCCCAGCATTTT. Its translation is CASSNQGNSNQPQHF.

The J gene is TRBJ1-1, the V gene TRBV29-1, with D unresolved. In germline, CDR1 is SQVTM, CDR2 ANQGSEA. This CDR3 is built from 12 residues. V lost 1 base to trimming and J lost 3 bases, with 6 bases between them. The CDR3 region has the DNA TGCAGCGTTGAAGGGGCAGACACTGAAGCTTTCTTT. Protein product: CSVEGADTEAFF.

On this clone itself: At the DNA level, this CDR3 is encoded by other sequences in the same sample as well. The genes are TRBV6-6 and TRBJ1-6, with D hard to call. This CDR3 comprises 13 residues. Trimming took 8 bases from V and 9 from J, leaving 14 bases between them. The germline CDR1 and CDR2 sequences are MNHNY and SVGAGI (reference sequence). This CDR3 is CASHGEGVSPLHF. Written as DNA, the CDR3 is TGTGCCAGCCACGGGGAGGGTGTTTCACCCCTCCACTTT.

The V call is TRBV4-2, the J call TRBJ2-5; possible D gene TRBD2, 7 bases. CDR3 length: 17 residues. CDR1 LGHNA and CDR2 YNFKEQ come from the germline V gene. Trimming took 1 base from V and 5 from J, leaving 20 bases between them. CDR3 sequence reads: CASSQAGERGGHETQYF. The CDR3 bases are TGTGCCAGCAGCCAAGCGGGGGAGAGGGGGGGGCACGAGACCCAGTACTTC.

The rearrangement uses TRBV19 and TRBJ1-2, with TRBD1 matching 8 bases. J lost 3 bases, V lost 8 bases, and 8 bases had no gene match. Germline V gene sequence: CDR1 LNHDA, CDR2 SQIVND (reference sequence). The CDR3 is 14 amino acids. This CDR3 reads CASHSTGGYYGYTF. CDR3 in DNA: TGTGCCAGTCATTCCACAGGGGGTTACTATGGCTACACCTTC. Filled out from reference TRBV19 and TRBJ1-2, the complete variable domain reads DGGITQSPKYLFRKEGQNVTLSCEQNLNHDAMYWYRQDPGQGLRLIYYSQIVNDFQKGDIAEGYSVSREKKESFPLTVTSAQKNPTAFYLCASHSTGGYYGYTFGSGTRLTVV.

The CDR3 coding sequence is TGTGCCAGCAGCTTAGGTGGAGGGTATGGCTACACCTTC. Protein product: CASSLGGGYGYTF. The chain joins TRBV7-2 to TRBJ1-2, with no clear D. The V end was cut by 1 base, the J end by 5 bases, with 8 bases between. There are 13 residues in the CDR3. Germline CDR1 is SGHTA and CDR2 is FQGNSA.

The V gene is TRBV18, the J gene TRBJ2-5; TRBD1 agrees at 7 bases. CDR1 is KGHSH, CDR2 LQKENI, per germline. The trim removed 2 bases at V and 5 bases at J, leaving 5 bases unmatched. This CDR3 contains 14 residues. CDR3 residues: CASSPATGPETQYF. The CDR3 DNA follows: TGTGCCAGCTCACCAGCGACAGGGCCTGAGACCCAGTACTTC. The variable domain in full, with the rest retrieved from reference TRBV18 and TRBJ2-5, is NAGVMQNPRHLVRRRGQEARLRCSPMKGHSHVYWYRQLPEEGLKFMVYLQKENIIDESGMPKERFSAEFPKEGPSILRIQQVVRGDSAAYFCASSPATGPETQYFGPGTRLLVL.

The chain employs TRBV27 and TRBJ2-6; D unresolved. V lost 3 bases, J lost 0 bases, and 6 bases lay in between. From germline, CDR1 is MNHEY and CDR2 SMNVEV (reference sequence). The CDR3 runs 15 residues. CDR3 residues: CASSLSRSGANVLTF. The CDR3 DNA sequence: TGTGCCAGCAGTTTGAGTCGCTCTGGGGCCAACGTCCTGACTTTC. Supplemented by reference TRBV27 and TRBJ2-6, the full variable domain reads EAQVTQNPRYLITVTGKKLTVTCSQNMNHEYMSWYRQDPGLGLRQIYYSMNVEVTDKGDVPEGYKVSRKEKRNFPLILESPSPNQTSLYFCASSLSRSGANVLTFGAGSRLTVL.

The chain uses TRBV7-6 and TRBJ2-3; D perhaps matches TRBD2 (5 bases). This CDR3 is 14 amino acids long. Trimming removed 5 bases at V and 5 bases at J, with 14 bases between. Germline CDR1 is SGHVS and CDR2 is FNYEAQ. The DNA of the CDR3 is TGTGCCAGCAGCAAGCAAGGACTCGTAGATACGCAGTATTTT. This encodes CASSKQGLVDTQYF.

This sequence joins TRBV6-1 and TRBJ1-6, with 7 bases that match TRBD1. Losses at the gene ends were 2 bases for V and 8 bases for J; bases not matched to a gene: 6. From germline, CDR1 is MNHNS and CDR2 SASEGT. The CDR3 totals 15 residues. The CDR3 sequence: CASSESRDSYSPLHF. CDR3 nucleotides: TGTGCCAGCAGTGAAAGTCGGGACAGTTATTCACCCCTCCACTTT.

The J gene is TRBJ2-7, the V gene TRBV6-1; 7 bases are shared with TRBD1. Germline CDR1 MNHNS, CDR2 SASEGT. Unmatched junction bases numbered 7, after V lost 1 base and J lost 1 base. This CDR3 has 16 residues. CDR3 protein: CASSEVIGTASYEQYF. CDR3 coding DNA: TGTGCCAGCAGTGAAGTAATTGGGACAGCTTCCTACGAGCAGTACTTC.

The V call is TRBV5-5, the J call TRBJ1-5; D unresolved. This CDR3 region has 13 residues. Germline lookup yields CDR1 SGHKS and CDR2 YYEKEE (reference sequence). The V end was cut by 4 bases, the J end by 2 bases, with 7 bases between. The CDR3 sequence: CASSPTRNQPQHF. The DNA of the CDR3 is TGTGCCAGCAGCCCGACACGCAATCAGCCCCAGCATTTT.

The chain combines TRBV19 with TRBJ1-5; D remains unclear. CDR1 is LNHDA, CDR2 SQIVND, per germline (reference sequence). The CDR3 is 13 residues long. Trimming shortened V by 4 bases and J by 3 bases, and 7 bases separated the two germline ends. The CDR3 DNA reads TGTGCCAGTAGTAGACAAGTCAATCAGCCCCAGCATTTT. Amino acid sequence: CASSRQVNQPQHF.

The CDR3 sequence: CASSFQGAYNEQFF. For the CDR3, the DNA is TGTGCCAGCAGTTTTCAGGGCGCCTACAATGAGCAGTTCTTC. The J gene is TRBJ2-1, the V gene TRBV27, with D perhaps TRBD1 (5 bases). Per germline, CDR1 MNHEY and CDR2 SMNVEV (reference sequence). The CDR3 contains 14 residues. Trimming shortened V by 3 bases and J by 2 bases, and 8 bases separated the two germline ends.

The chain employs TRBV7-2 and TRBJ2-1; a possible D gene is TRBD2 (6 bases). Germline CDR1 is SGHTA and CDR2 is FQGNSA. This CDR3 contains 13 residues. With 5 bases removed from V and 6 bases from J, the gap between germline ends came to 11 bases. The CDR3 is CASSPQTSNEQFF. DNA of the CDR3: TGTGCCAGCAGCCCCCAGACTAGCAATGAGCAGTTCTTC.

This sequence joins TRBV25-1 and TRBJ1-2; 7 positions agree with TRBD1. V was pared by 8 bases and J by 12 bases, with 12 bases of the junction left unmatched. The CDR3 runs 12 residues. Germline CDR1 is MGHDK and CDR2 is SYGVNS. The CDR3 DNA reads TGTGCCAGCGGCCGTGAGACAGGGATCCACACCTTC. Amino acid sequence: CASGRETGIHTF.

The V gene is TRBV4-1, the J gene TRBJ1-4; perhaps TRBD1 as D (5 bases). Germline V gives CDR1 MGHRA, CDR2 YSYEKL. This CDR3 contains 14 residues. The ends were cut back, 0 bases at V and 8 bases at J, with 10 bases in the middle. CDR3 nucleotide sequence: TGCGCCAGCAGCCAAGAAGGGGTCTACGAAAAACTGTTTTTT. Translation gives CASSQEGVYEKLFF.

The rearrangement joins TRBV15 to TRBJ1-1, with 7 bases matching TRBD1. The V segment lost 3 bases and the J segment 1 base; nucleotides outside the gene matches: 5. The CDR3 consists of 15 residues. Germline-derived CDR1 and CDR2 are LNHNV and YYDKDF (reference sequence). The CDR3 loop is CATSSPDRTNTEAFF. The CDR3, as DNA: TGTGCCACCAGCAGCCCGGACAGGACGAACACTGAAGCTTTCTTT.

The gene calls are TRBV19 and TRBJ1-1; D call uncertain. Deletions cut 1 base from V and 10 bases from J, with 19 bases between. This CDR3 region has 15 residues. Looked up from germline, CDR1 is LNHDA and CDR2 is SQIVND (reference sequence). The CDR3 protein is CASSIGVEVYLGAFF. In nucleotides, the CDR3 is TGTGCCAGTAGTATAGGAGTGGAGGTATACCTTGGAGCTTTCTTT.

V gene TRBV30 combines with J gene TRBJ1-4, with 7 bases matching TRBD1. CDR3 length equals 14 residues. Germline CDR1 reads GTSNPN; CDR2 reads SVGIG (reference sequence). The V segment lost 5 bases and the J segment 4 bases; nucleotides outside the gene matches: 7. CDR3 residues: CAWRRGDINEKLFF. CDR3 DNA: TGTGCCTGGCGCAGGGGGGACATTAATGAAAAACTGTTTTTT.

The chain is built from TRBV29-1 and TRBJ2-2, with D maybe TRBD1 (5 bases). Germline V gene sequence: CDR1 SQVTM, CDR2 ANQGSEA. Trimming left V 8 bases short and J 2 bases short, with 12 bases between. The CDR3 has 13 amino acids. The CDR3 DNA reads TGCAGCACCAGGGTAGAAAACACCGGGGAGCTGTTTTTT. The encoded protein is CSTRVENTGELFF.